This TCR beta chain was obtained from a study of breast tumors, draining lymph nodes, adjacent tissues. One entry per CDR3 protein, called by TCRdb with MiXCR from the multiplex PCR reads. This table holds about 230,000 distinct CDR3 sequences, about 30% found once. Axillary draining lymph nodes of breast cancer patients supplied the node samples. Trimming took 0 bases from V and 0 from J; bases not matched to a gene: 1. The CDR3 covers 15 residues. CDR1 SNHLY and CDR2 FYNNEI come from the germline V gene. Study-wide results and limits: Tumor T cell lymph node origin was a supported hypothesis, not proven.

There are many counts of this clonotype. The antigen is unknown. The V call is TRBV2, the J call TRBJ2-5; 7 bases fit TRBD2. The specimen was axillary lymph node tissue. The origin of this receptor is a female donor with breast cancer. Some clones in this sample may be carry-over from other donors' samples. The CDR3 coding sequence is TGTGCCAGCAGTGAAGCGGCGGGAGACCAAGAGACCCAGTACTTC. This translates into CASSEAAGDQETQYF.